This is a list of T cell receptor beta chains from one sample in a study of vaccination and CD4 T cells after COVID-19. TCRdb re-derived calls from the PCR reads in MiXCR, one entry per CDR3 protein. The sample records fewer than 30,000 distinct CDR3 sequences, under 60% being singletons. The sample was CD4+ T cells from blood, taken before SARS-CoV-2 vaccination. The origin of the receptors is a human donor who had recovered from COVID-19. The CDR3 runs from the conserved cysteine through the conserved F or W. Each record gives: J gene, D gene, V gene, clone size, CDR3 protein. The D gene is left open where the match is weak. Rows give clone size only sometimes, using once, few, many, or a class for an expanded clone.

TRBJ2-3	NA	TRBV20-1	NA	CSAREDLRRTDTQYF
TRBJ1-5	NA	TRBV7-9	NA	CASSQGHTDQPQHF
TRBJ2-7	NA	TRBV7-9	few	CASRSTVGEQYF
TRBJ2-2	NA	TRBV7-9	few	CASSLGLPLTGELFF
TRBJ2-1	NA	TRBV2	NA	CASTLTDYNEQFF
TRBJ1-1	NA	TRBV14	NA	CASSQVPGSPAFF
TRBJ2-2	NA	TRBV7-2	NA	CASSLGGTREWSGELFF
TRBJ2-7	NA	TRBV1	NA	CTSSQGAAFRQYF
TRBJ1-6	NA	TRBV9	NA	CASSVGTSSYNSPLHF
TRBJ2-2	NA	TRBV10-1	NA	CASSTKGLAEYTGELFF
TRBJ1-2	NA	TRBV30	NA	CAWDAGSSEDHGYTF
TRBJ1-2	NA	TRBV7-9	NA	CASSRSQGGYGYTF
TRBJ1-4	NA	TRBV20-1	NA	CSARDVGLTNEKLFF
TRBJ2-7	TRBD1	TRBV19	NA	CATGTERNEQYF
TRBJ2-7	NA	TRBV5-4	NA	CASSFPQGGVMEQYF
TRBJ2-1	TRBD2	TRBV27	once	CASRVAGREQFF
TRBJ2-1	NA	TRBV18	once	CASSNSETGIF
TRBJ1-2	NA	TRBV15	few	CATSRVIENYGYTF
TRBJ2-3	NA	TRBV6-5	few	CASSYSSGTDTQYF
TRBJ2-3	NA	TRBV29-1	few	CSVAPRSTDTQYF
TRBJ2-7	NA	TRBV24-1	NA	CATSDNLSYEQYF
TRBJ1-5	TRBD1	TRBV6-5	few	CASRNSDRGGNQPQHF
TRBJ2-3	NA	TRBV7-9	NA	CASSSQGQDTQYF
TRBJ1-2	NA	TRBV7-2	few	CASSSYRVYYGYTF
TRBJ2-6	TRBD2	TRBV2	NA	CASSVGRTSLSGANVLTF
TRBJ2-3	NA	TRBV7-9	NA	CASSLAGSTDTQYF
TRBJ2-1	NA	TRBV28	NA	CASSPQGTNEQFF
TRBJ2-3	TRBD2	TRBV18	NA	CASSPRTSGSDTQYF
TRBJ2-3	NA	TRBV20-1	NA	CSARDTRGGTDTQYF
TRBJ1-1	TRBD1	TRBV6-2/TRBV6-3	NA	CASSDRGPAIRTFF
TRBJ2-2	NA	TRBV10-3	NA	CAISESGGYYTGELFF
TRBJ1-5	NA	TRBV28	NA	CASSLWSKPQHF
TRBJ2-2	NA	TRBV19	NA	CASAGQLNTGELFF
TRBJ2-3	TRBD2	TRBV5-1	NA	CASSLDRLEGGSTQYF
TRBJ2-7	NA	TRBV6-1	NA	CASRGGSPGGNFYEQYF
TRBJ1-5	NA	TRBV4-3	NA	CASSQDTRGNQPQHF
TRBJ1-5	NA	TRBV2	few	CASSVDGFQHF
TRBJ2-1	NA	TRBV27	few	CASSLNLDPTIRRFF
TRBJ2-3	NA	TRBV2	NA	CASSDPSLSTDTQYF
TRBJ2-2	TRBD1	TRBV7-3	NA	CASSLDRGPGELFF
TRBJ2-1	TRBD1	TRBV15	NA	CATSRGQGVNEQFF
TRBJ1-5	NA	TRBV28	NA	CASPPSGFRSNQPQHF
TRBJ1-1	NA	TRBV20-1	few	CSARDPVRGGTEAFF
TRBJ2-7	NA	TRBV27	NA	CASRPNQDYGQYF
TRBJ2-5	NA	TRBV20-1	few	CSARDQSQETQYF
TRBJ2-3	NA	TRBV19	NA	CASSIVIGLSTDTQYF
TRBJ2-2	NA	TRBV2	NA	CASRRNGELFF
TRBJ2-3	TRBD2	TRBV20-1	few	CSAPVGGSRFAGDTQYF
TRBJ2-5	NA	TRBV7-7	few	CASRGAGETQYF
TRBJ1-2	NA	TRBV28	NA	CASSPRFYGYTF
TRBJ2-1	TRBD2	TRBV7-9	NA	CASSSTSGRYNEQFF
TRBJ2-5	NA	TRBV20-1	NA	CSASFTRETQYF